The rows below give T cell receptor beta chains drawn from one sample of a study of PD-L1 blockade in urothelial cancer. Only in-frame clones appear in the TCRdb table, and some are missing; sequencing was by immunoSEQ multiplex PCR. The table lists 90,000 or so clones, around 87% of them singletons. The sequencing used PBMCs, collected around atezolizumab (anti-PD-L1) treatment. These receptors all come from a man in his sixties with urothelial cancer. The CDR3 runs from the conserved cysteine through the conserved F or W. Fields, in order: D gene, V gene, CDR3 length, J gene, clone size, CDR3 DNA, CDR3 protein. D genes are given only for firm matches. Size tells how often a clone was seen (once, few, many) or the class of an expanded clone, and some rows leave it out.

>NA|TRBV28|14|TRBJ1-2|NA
TGTGCCAGCAGTTTCGGGTCTGGGGCAAATGGCTACACCTTC
CASSFGSGANGYTF
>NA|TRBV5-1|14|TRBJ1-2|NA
TGCGCCAGCAGCTTGGATGGGGGGAACGAGGGCTACACCTTC
CASSLDGGNEGYTF
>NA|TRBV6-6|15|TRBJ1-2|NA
TGTGCCAGCAGACAAGGACAGTCCGAGGGCTATGGCTACACCTTC
CASRQGQSEGYGYTF
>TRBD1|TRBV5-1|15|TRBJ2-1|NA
TGCGCCAGCAGCTCGTCCGGGACAGGGACGAATGAGCAGTTCTTC
CASSSSGTGTNEQFF
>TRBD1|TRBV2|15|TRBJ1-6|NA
TGTGCCAGCAGTGGACAGGGGGCGGGAAATTCACCCCTCCACTTT
CASSGQGAGNSPLHF
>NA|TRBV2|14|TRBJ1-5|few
TGTGCCAGCAGTGATCTGTATAGCAATCAGCCCCAGCATTTT
CASSDLYSNQPQHF
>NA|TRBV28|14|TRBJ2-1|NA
TGTGCCAGCAGTTTAAGTCAGTTCTACAATGAGCAGTTCTTC
CASSLSQFYNEQFF
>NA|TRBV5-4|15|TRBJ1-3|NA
TGTGCCAGCAGCTCGCCCTCGGAGGGACGGAACACCATATATTTT
CASSSPSEGRNTIYF
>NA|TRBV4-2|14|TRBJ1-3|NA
TGTGCCAGCTCCTCTGGGGGCCCGGGAAACACCATATATTTT
CASSSGGPGNTIYF
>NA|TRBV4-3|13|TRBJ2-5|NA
TGCGCCAGCAGCCAAGATCTCCGAGAGACCCAGTACTTC
CASSQDLRETQYF
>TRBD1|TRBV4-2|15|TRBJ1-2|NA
TGTGCCAGCAGCCAAACACAAGACAGGGCCTATGGCTACACCTTC
CASSQTQDRAYGYTF
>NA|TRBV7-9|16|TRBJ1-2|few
TGTGCCAGCAGCTTTAGTCTCGGCAGGGGTAACTATGGCTACACCTTC
CASSFSLGRGNYGYTF
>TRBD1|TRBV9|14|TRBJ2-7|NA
TGTGCCAGCAGCGTCGACAGGGTTTCCTACGAGCAGTACTTC
CASSVDRVSYEQYF
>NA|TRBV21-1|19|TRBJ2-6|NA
TGTGCCAGCAGCATCCTAGCGGGACAGGGGGCGTCTGGGGCCAACGTCCTGACTTTC
CASSILAGQGASGANVLTF
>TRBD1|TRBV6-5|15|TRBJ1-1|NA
TGTGCCAGCAGAGCCGACAGGGGCTTGAACACTGAAGCTTTCTTT
CASRADRGLNTEAFF
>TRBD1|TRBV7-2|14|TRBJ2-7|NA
TGTGCCAGCAGCTTAGAAGGGGGCCTAGACGAGCAGTACTTC
CASSLEGGLDEQYF
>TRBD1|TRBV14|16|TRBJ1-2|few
TGTGCCAGCAGCCTCCTAAGGGGACAGGGGGCGTCTGGCTACACCTTC
CASSLLRGQGASGYTF
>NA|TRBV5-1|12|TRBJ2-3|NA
TGCGCCAGCAGCTTCGCGTTAGATACGCAGTATTTT
CASSFALDTQYF
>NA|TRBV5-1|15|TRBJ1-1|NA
TGCGCCAGCAGCTTGGGGGTAGGGGAGGGTACTGAAGCTTTCTTT
CASSLGVGEGTEAFF
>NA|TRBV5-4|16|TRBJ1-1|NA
TGTGCCAGCAGCTTGGAGGGGAACCATCCAGGCACTGAAGCTTTCTTT
CASSLEGNHPGTEAFF
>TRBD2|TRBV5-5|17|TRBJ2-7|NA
TGTGCCAGCAGCTTCTCTACCAGCGGGAGCTTCCCCTACGAGCAGTACTTC
CASSFSTSGSFPYEQYF
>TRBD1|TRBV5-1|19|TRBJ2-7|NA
TGCGCCAGCAGCGCATGGACAGGGGGCGCGGGACGAACTCCATACGAGCAGTACTTC
CASSAWTGGAGRTPYEQYF
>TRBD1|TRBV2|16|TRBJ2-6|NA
TGTGCCAGCAGCCAATTACAGGGGACTGGGGCCAACGTCCTGACTTTC
CASSQLQGTGANVLTF
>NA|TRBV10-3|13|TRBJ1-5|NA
TGTGCCATCTCCGGGACATTACAATCCGCCCAGCATTTT
CAISGTLQSAQHF
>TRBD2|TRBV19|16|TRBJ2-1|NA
TGTGCCAGTAGTATAGGTGGGACTAGTACCTACAATGAGCAGTTCTTC
CASSIGGTSTYNEQFF
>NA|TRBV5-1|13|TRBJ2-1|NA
TGCGCCAGCAGCTTGAGCCCGTTGAATGAGCAGTTCTTC
CASSLSPLNEQFF
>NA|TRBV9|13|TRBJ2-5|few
TGTGCCAGCAGCGTAGGACTAATGGAGACCCAGTACTTC
CASSVGLMETQYF